The rows below give T cell receptor beta chains drawn from one sample of a study. One entry per CDR3 protein results from TCRdb running MiXCR on the 5' RACE reads. The sample contains roughly 5,500 distinct CDR3 sequences, roughly a third of which appear only once. Sequencing was carried out using memory CD4+ T cells sorted from blood. The receptors shown here come from a female donor with breast cancer. CDR3s include the opening cysteine and the closing phenylalanine or tryptophan. Fields, in order: D gene, V gene, CDR3 protein. D genes are given only for firm matches.

>NA|TRBV6-1
CASSTGSLTDTQYF
>NA|TRBV20-1
CSARGGINTEAFF
>NA|TRBV7-6
CASSLGSLVTSNEQFF
>TRBD2|TRBV5-4
CASSLRLAGIRYSTDTQYF
>NA|TRBV18
CASAPHQETQYF
>TRBD2|TRBV4-1
CASSQDPGLAGYNEQFF
>NA|TRBV11-3
CASSAGSVTDTQYF
>NA|TRBV3-1
CASSQETGGYNEQFF
>TRBD1|TRBV18
CASSPAGTGNSPLHF
>TRBD2|TRBV20-1
CSARTSGRIGSYNEQFF
>NA|TRBV25-1
CASSPGDIQYF
>NA|TRBV6-6
CASSSREYYNEQFF
>NA|TRBV21-1
CASSKVHSSTDTQYF
>NA|TRBV6-5
CASSSRQVGQNTEAFF
>TRBD1|TRBV10-3
CAISRYPGQRLSGNTIYF
>NA|TRBV11-1
CASSLRGSWSYEQYF
>TRBD1|TRBV25-1
CASSEGQGLSGYTF
>NA|TRBV19
CASSIQGRYNEQFF